Sequencing of this T cell receptor beta chain was carried out in a study of shared clonotypes between healthy human individuals. This clone appeared a single time. This table comes from immunoSEQ multiplex PCR, and its TCRdb copy is limited to in-frame clones, with some not included. The sample includes 2 million to 2.5 million clones, roughly 92% of them seen just once. V shed 7 bases and J shed 5 bases, with 12 bases lying between them. The CDR3 covers 14 residues. CDR1 SNHLY and CDR2 FYNNEI come from the germline V gene. This sequence was found in a man younger than 35 in good health. Some clones in this sample may be carry-over from other donors' samples. The V call is TRBV2, the J call TRBJ1-6, with D perhaps matching TRBD1 (6 bases). The specimen sequenced was naive CD4+ T cells from PBMCs. Subset specified: CD45RA+ positively selected. The CDR3 is CASNPQGDNSPLHF. The DNA of the CDR3 is TGTGCCAGCAATCCACAGGGCGATAATTCACCCCTCCACTTT.